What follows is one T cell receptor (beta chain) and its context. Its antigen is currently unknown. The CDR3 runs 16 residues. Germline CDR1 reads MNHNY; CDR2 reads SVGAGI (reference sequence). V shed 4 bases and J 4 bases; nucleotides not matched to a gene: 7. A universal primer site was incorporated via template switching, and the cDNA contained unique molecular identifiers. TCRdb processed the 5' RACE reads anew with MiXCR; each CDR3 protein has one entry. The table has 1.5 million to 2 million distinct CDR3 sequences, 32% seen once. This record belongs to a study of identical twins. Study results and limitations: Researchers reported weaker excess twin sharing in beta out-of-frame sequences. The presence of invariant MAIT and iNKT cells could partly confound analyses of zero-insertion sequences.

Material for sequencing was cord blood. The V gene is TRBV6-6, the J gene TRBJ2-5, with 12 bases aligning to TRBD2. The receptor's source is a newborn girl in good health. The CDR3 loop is CASSSPLAGGLETQYF. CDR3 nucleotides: TGTGCCAGCAGTTCCCCACTAGCGGGGGGACTAGAGACCCAGTACTTC.